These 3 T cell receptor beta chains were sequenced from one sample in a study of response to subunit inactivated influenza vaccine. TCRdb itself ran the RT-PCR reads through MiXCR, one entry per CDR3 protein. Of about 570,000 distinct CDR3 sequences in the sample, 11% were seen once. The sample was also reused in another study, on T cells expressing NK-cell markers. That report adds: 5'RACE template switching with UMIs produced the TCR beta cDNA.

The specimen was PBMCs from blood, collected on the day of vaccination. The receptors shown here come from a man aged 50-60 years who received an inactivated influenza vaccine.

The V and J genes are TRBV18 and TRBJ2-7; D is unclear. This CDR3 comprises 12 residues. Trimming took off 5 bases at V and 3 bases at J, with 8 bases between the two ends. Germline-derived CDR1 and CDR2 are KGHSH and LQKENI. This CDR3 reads CASSAESYEQYF. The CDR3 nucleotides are TGTGCCAGCTCAGCAGAGAGCTACGAGCAGTACTTC.

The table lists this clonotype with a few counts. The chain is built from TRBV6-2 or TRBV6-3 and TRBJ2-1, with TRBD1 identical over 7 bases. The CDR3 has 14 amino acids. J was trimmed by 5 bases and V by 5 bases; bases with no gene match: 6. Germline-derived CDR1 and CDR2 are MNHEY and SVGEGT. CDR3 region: CASSLTGAHNEQFF. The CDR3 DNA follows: TGTGCCAGCAGTCTTACAGGGGCCCACAATGAGCAGTTCTTC.

CDR3 bases: TGCAGTGCTATAAGCCAGCGGGGGGACACAGATACGCAGTATTTT. It yields the protein CSAISQRGDTDTQYF. V and J are TRBV20-1 and TRBJ2-3, with 9 bases aligning to TRBD2. This CDR3 region has 15 residues. Trimming removed 4 bases from V and 2 bases from J; junction bases left unmatched: 7. From germline, CDR1 is DFQATT and CDR2 SNEGSKA (reference sequence).